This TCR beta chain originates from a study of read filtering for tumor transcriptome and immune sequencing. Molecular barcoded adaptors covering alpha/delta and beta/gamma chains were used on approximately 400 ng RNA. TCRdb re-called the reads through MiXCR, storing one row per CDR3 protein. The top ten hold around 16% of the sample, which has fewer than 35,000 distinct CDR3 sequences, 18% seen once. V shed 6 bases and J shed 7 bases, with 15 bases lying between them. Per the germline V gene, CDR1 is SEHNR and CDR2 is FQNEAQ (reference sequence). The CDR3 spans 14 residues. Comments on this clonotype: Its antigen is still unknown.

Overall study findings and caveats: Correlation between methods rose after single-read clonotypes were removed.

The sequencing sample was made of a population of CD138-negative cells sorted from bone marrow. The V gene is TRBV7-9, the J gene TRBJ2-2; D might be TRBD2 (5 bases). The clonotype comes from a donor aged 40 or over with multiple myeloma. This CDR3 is CASSPLRGVGELFF. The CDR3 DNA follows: TGTGCCAGCAGTCCCCTCCGGGGAGTCGGGGAGCTGTTTTTT.